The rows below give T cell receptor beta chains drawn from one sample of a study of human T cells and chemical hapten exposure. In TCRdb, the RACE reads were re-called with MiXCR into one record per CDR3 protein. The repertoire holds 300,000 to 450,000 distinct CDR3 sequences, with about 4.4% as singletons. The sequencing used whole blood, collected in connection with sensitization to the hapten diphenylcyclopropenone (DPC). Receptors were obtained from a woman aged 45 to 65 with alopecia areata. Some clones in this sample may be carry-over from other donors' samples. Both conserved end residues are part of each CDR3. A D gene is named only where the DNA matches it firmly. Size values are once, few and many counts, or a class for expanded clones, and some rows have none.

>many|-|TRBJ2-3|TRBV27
TGTGCCAGCAGTTTTATGAGGGCAGATACGCAGTATTTT
CASSFMRADTQYF
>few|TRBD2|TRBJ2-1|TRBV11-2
TGTGCCAGCAGCGTGGTGGTAGCGGGGGGGCAGAGTGAGCAGTTCTTC
CASSVVVAGGQSEQFF
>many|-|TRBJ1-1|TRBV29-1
TGCAGCGTCCCTCCCTATTCGAACACTGAAGCTTTCTTT
CSVPPYSNTEAFF
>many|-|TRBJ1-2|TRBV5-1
TGCGCCAGCAGCACTGGACCCCTTAACTATGGCTACACCTTC
CASSTGPLNYGYTF
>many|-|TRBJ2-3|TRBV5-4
TGTGCCAGCAGCTGGCAGACAGATACGCAGTATTTT
CASSWQTDTQYF
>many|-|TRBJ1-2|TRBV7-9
TGTGCCAGCAGCTTAGCTAGCGGGGGCAACTATGGCTACACCTTC
CASSLASGGNYGYTF
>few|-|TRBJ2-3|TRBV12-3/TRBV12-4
TGTGCCAGCAGTTTTCGGTTTCGGGCGGACAAGGTGGATACGCAGTATTTT
CASSFRFRADKVDTQYF
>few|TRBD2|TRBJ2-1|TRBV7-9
TGTGCCAGCAGCTTAGAGTCCGGACTAGCGGGAATCAATGAGCAGTTCTTC
CASSLESGLAGINEQFF
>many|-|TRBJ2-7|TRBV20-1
TGCAGTGTCAAGGGGCTGGGAGACGCCTACGAGCAGTACTTC
CSVKGLGDAYEQYF
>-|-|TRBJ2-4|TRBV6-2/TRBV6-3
TGTGCCAGTAGGAGGGACTCAAAAGGCATTCAGTACTTC
CASRRDSKGIQYF
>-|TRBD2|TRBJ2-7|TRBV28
TGTGCCAGCAGTTTCGCTAGCGGGAGGGCCTGGGAGCAGTACTTC
CASSFASGRAWEQYF
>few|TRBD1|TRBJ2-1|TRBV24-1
TGTGCCACCAGTGATTCGACAGGGGGCAGGTCCTACAATGAGCAGTTCTTC
CATSDSTGGRSYNEQFF
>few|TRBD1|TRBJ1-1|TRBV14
TGTGCCAGCAGCCATCTAGAGGGACAGGGACACACTGAAGCTTTCTTT
CASSHLEGQGHTEAFF
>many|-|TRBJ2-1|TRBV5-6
TGTGCCAGCAGCTTTAAAAGCGGGCGCCGGCCGTTCTTC
CASSFKSGRRPFF
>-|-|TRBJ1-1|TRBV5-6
TGTGCCAGCAGCAGGTACAGCACTGAAGCTTTCTTT
CASSRYSTEAFF
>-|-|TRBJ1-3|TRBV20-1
TGCAGTGTTTCTCAGGGAACTGGAAACACCATATATTTT
CSVSQGTGNTIYF
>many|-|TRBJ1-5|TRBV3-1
TGTGCCAGCAGCCAAGGGGCAGGGTATCAGCCCCAGCATTTT
CASSQGAGYQPQHF
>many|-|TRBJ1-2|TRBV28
TGTGCCAGCAGCCCCTGGGAGTTAGCCTATGGCTACACCTTC
CASSPWELAYGYTF
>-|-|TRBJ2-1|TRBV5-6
TGTGCCAGCAGCTCGGACCCGAGTATAAAGGGCAATGAGCAGTTCTTC
CASSSDPSIKGNEQFF
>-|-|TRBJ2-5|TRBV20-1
TGCAGTGCTAGTAGGCTAGCGAGCGAGACCCAGTACTTC
CSASRLASETQYF
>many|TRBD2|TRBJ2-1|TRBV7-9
TGTGCCAGCAGGTCTCCGGGACTAGCGGCTTACAATGAGCAGTTCTTC
CASRSPGLAAYNEQFF
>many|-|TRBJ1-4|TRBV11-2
TGTGCCAGCAGCTTAGAGAGCGGCCGAAAACTGTTTTTT
CASSLESGRKLFF
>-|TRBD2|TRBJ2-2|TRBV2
TGTGCCAGCAGATTGGGCGAGCGGGGCGTTAACACCGGGGAGCTGTTTTTT
CASRLGERGVNTGELFF
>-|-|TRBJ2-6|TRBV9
TGTGCCAGCAGCTCAAGGGGGGGCGCCGGGGCCAACGTCCTGACTTTC
CASSSRGGAGANVLTF
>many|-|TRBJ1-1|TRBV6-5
TGTGCCAGCCCTCCGGCAGCTATGAACACTGAAGCTTTCTTT
CASPPAAMNTEAFF
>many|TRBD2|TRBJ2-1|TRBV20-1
TGCAGTGCTAGGATTCGGACTAGCGGCAATGAGCAGTTCTTC
CSARIRTSGNEQFF
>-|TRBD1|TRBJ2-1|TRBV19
TGTGCCAGTAGTGGGCGGGACAGGGGGCGCCGGAATGAGCAGTTCTTC
CASSGRDRGRRNEQFF
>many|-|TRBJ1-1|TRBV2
TGTGCCAGCTCGGCGGGACGAAACACTGAAGCTTTCTTT
CASSAGRNTEAFF
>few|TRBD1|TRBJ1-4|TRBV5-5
TGTGCCAGTCGGGGGACAGCCGGACCCGAAAAACTGTTTTTT
CASRGTAGPEKLFF
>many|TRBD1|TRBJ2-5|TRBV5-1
TGCGCCAGCAGCATTCGGACAGGGGCAGCACAAGAGACCCAGTACTTC
CASSIRTGAAQETQYF
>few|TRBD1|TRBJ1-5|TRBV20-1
TGCAGTGCCCCCGACAGGGGCAATCAGCCCCAGCATTTT
CSAPDRGNQPQHF
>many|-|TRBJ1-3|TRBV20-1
TGCAGTGCTAGGGGGACCCACAGCTCTGGAAACACCATATATTTT
CSARGTHSSGNTIYF